The subject of this entry is one T cell receptor beta chain. TCR beta chains were sequenced at survey level with immunoSEQ. TCRdb keeps only in-frame clones here, not all; method: immunoSEQ multiplex PCR. The sample shows 55,000 to 70,000 clones, 85% to 95% of them seen only once. Trimming left V 5 bases short and J 0 bases short, with 10 bases between. This CDR3 has 15 amino acids. CDR1 SEHNR and CDR2 FQNEAQ come from the germline V gene (reference sequence). The sequence was obtained from a man aged 40-49 years with rheumatoid arthritis. This chain uses TRBV7-9 with TRBJ1-4; D not certain. The sequenced sample was PBMCs. CDR3 region: CASSPDTATNEKLFF. The CDR3 DNA reads as TGTGCCAGCAGCCCCGACACGGCAACTAATGAAAAACTGTTTTTT. The full variable domain, rest sourced from reference TRBV7-9 and TRBJ1-4, is DTGVSQNPRHKITKRGQNVTFRCDPISEHNRLYWYRQTLGQGPEFLTYFQNEAQLEKSRLLSDRFSAERPKGSFSTLEIQRTEQGDSAMYLCASSPDTATNEKLFFGSGTQLSVL.